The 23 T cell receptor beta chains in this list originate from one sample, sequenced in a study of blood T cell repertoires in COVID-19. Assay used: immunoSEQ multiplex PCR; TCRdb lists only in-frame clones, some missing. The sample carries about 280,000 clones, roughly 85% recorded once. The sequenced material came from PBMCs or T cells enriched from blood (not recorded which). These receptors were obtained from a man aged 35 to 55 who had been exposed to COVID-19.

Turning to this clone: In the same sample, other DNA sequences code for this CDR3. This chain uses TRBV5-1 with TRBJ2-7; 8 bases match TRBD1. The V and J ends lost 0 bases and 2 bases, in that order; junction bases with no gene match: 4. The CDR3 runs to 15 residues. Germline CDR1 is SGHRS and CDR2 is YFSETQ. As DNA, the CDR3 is TGCGCCAGCAGCTTGGCCGGGACAGGAACCTACGAGCAGTACTTC. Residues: CASSLAGTGTYEQYF.

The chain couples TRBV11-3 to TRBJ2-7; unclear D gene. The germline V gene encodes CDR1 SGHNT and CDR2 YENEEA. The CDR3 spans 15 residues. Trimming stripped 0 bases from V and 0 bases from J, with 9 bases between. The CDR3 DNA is TGTGCCAGCAGCTTAGAAAGCGAGAGCTCCTACGAGCAGTACTTC. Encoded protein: CASSLESESSYEQYF.

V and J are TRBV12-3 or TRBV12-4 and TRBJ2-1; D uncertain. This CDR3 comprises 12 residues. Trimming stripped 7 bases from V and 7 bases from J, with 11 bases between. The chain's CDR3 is CASTQSWNEQFF. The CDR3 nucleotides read TGTGCCAGCACCCAAAGCTGGAATGAGCAGTTCTTC.

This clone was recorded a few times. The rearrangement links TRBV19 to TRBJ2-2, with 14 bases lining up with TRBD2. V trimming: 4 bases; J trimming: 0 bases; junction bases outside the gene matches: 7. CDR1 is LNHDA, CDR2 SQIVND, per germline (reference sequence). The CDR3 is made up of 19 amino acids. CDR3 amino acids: CASSRGLAGDDANTGELFF. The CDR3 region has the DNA TGTGCCAGTAGTAGGGGACTAGCGGGAGATGACGCGAACACCGGGGAGCTGTTTTTT.

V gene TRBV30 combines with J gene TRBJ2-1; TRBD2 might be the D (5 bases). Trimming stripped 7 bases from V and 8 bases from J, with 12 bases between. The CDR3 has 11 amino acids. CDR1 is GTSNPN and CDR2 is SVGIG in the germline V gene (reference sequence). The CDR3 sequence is CALESGHEQFF. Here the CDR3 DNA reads TGTGCCTTAGAGAGCGGTCATGAGCAGTTCTTC.

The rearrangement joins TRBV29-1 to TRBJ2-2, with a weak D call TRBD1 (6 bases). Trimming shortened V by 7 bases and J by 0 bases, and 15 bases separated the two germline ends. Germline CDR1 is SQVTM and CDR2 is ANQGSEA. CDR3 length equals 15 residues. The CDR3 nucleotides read TGCAGCGCGAAGGGGGTGGAGACGAACACCGGGGAGCTGTTTTTT. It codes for CSAKGVETNTGELFF.

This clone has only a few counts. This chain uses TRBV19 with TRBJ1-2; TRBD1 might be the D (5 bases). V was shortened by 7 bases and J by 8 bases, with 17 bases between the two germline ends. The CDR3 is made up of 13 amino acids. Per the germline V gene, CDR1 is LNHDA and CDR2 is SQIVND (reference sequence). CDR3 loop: CASTDFIGAGYTF. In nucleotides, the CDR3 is TGTGCCAGTACCGACTTTATTGGGGCAGGCTACACCTTC. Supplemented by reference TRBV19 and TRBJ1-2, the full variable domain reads DGGITQSPKYLFRKEGQNVTLSCEQNLNHDAMYWYRQDPGQGLRLIYYSQIVNDFQKGDIAEGYSVSREKKESFPLTVTSAQKNPTAFYLCASTDFIGAGYTFGSGTRLTVV.

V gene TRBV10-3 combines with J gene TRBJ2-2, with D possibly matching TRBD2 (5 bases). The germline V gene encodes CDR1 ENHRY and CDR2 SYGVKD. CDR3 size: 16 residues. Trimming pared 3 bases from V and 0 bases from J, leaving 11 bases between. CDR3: CAISDGGGSNTGELFF. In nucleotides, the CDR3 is TGTGCCATCAGTGACGGCGGAGGATCGAACACCGGGGAGCTGTTTTTT.

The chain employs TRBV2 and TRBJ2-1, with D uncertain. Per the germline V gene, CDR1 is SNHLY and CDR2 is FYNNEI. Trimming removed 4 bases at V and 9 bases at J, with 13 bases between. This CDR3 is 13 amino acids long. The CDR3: CASSVSGQREQFF. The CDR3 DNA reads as TGTGCCAGCAGTGTCAGTGGCCAGCGTGAGCAGTTCTTC.

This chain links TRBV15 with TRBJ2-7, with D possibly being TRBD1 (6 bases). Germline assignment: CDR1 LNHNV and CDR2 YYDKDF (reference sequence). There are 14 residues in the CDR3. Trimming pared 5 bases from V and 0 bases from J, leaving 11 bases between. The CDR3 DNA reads TGTGCCACCAGCGTTGAGGGGGTCTCCTACGAGCAGTACTTC. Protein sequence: CATSVEGVSYEQYF.

CDR3 nucleotides: TGTGCCATCAGTGGTAGCGGGAGGGTCTTGACCGGGGAGCTGTTTTTT. This gives the protein CAISGSGRVLTGELFF. The rearrangement links TRBV10-3 to TRBJ2-2; 11 bases match TRBD2. Germline trimming cut 4 bases from V and 5 bases from J; bases unmatched to any gene: 6. The CDR3 spans 16 residues. Germline lookup yields CDR1 ENHRY and CDR2 SYGVKD.

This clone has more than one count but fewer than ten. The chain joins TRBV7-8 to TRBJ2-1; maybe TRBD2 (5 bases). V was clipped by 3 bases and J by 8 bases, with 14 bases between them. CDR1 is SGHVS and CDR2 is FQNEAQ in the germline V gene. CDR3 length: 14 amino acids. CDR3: CASSFQASSHEQFF. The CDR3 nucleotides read TGTGCCAGCAGCTTTCAAGCTAGCAGTCATGAGCAGTTCTTC.

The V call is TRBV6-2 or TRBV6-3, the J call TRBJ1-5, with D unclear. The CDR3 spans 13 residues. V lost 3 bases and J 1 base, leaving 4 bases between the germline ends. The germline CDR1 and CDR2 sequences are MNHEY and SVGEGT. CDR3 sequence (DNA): TGTGCCAGCAGTTATCAGAGCAATCAGCCCCAGCATTTT. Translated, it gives CASSYQSNQPQHF.

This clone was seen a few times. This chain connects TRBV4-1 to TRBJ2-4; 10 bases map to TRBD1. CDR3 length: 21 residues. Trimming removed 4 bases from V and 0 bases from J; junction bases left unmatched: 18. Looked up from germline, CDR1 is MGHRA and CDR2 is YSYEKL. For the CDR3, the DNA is TGCGCCAGCAGCCCGTGGGGAACGGGGACAGGGGCCTTCGTAGCCAAAAACATTCAGTACTTC. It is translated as CASSPWGTGTGAFVAKNIQYF.

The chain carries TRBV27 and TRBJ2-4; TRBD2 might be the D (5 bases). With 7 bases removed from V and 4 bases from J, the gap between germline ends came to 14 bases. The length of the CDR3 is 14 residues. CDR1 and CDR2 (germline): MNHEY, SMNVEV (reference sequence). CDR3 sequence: CASTPRAGKNIQYF. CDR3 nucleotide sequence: TGTGCCAGCACCCCCCGTGCGGGTAAAAACATTCAGTACTTC.

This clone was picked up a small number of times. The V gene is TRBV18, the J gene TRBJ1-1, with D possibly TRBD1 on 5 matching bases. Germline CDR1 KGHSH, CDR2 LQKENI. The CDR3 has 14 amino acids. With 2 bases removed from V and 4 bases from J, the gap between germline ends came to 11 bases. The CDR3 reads CASSPGARITEAFF. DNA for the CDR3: TGTGCCAGCTCACCAGGGGCACGGATCACTGAAGCTTTCTTT.

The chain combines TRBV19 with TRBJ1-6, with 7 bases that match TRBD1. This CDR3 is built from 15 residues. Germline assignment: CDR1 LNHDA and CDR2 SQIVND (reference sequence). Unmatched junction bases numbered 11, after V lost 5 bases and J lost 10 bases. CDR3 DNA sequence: TGTGCCAGTAGTCCTCGAGTCAGGGGGAACTCACCCCTCCACTTT. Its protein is CASSPRVRGNSPLHF.

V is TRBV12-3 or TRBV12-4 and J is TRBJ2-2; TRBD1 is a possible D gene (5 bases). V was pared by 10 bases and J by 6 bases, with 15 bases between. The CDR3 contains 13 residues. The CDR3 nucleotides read TGTGCCATCCCGGACACCGGGCCCGGGGAGCTGTTTTTT. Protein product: CAIPDTGPGELFF.

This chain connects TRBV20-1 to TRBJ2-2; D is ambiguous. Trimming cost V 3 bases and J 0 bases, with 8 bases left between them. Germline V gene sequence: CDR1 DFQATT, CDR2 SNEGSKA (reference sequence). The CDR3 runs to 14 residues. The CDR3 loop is CSASLAANTGELFF. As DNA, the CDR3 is TGCAGTGCTAGTCTCGCAGCGAACACCGGGGAGCTGTTTTTT.

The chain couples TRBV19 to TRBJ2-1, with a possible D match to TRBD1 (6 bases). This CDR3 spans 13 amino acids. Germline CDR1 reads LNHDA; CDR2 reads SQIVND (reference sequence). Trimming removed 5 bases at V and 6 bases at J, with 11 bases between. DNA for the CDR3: TGTGCCAGTAGTTCAGACAGGACCAATGAGCAGTTCTTC. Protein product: CASSSDRTNEQFF.

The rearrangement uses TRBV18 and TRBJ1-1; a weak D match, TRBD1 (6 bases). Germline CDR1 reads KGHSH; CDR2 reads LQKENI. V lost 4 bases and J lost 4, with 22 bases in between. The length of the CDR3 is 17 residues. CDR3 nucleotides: TGTGCCAGCTCACTCTCCTCCGGGGGGGCCTTGGTCACTGAAGCTTTCTTT. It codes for CASSLSSGGALVTEAFF. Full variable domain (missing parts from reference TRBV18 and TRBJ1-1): NAGVMQNPRHLVRRRGQEARLRCSPMKGHSHVYWYRQLPEEGLKFMVYLQKENIIDESGMPKERFSAEFPKEGPSILRIQQVVRGDSAAYFCASSLSSGGALVTEAFFGQGTRLTVV.

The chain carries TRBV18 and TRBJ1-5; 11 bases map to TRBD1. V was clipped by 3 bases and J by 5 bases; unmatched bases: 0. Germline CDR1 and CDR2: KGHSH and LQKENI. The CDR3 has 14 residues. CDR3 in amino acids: CASSPGQGDQPQHF. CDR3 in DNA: TGTGCCAGCTCACCGGGACAGGGGGATCAGCCCCAGCATTTT.

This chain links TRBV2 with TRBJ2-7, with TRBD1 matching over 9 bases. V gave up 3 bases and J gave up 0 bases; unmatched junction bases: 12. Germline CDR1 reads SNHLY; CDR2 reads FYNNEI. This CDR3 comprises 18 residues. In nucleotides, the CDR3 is TGTGCCAGCAGTGATTGGGACAGGGTTCGTCAGCGCTCCTACGAGCAGTACTTC. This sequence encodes CASSDWDRVRQRSYEQYF.